This TCR beta chain was sequenced for a study of T cell changes during pregnancy in multiple sclerosis. Generated by immunoSEQ multiplex PCR, the TCRdb table keeps only in-frame clones and is missing some. The table has 50,000 to 55,000 clones, about 90% seen once. Germline-derived CDR1 and CDR2 are SGHTS and YDEGEE. J gave up 4 bases and V 4 bases, and 8 bases lay outside the gene matches. The CDR3 spans 15 residues. This sequence was found in a female donor with multiple sclerosis, enrolled in a pregnancy study. The chain has TRBV5-8 and TRBJ1-2, with 9 bases that match TRBD1. The sequences come from CD4+ T cells from peripheral blood mononuclear cells, collected in the third trimester of pregnancy. This CDR3 is CASSIRQGVIYGYTF. The CDR3, as DNA: TGTGCCAGCAGCATACGACAGGGGGTTATCTATGGCTACACCTTC.